This TCR beta chain was sequenced during a study of beta chain features in type 1 diabetes. Overall study findings and caveats: In comparison with healthy donors, patients had naive, central memory and Treg TCRB repertoires that appeared more similar. TCRB CDR3s were moderately but significantly shorter in Type 1 diabetes patients in all four CD4+ subsets.

Sequencing targeted expressed TCRB transcripts, as all isolated RNA had been reverse transcribed. Only in-frame clones appear in the TCRdb table, and some are missing; sequencing was by immunoSEQ multiplex PCR. Of more than 550,000 clones listed, roughly 13% were seen once; the top ten hold just under 0.04%. CDR1 is SGHRS and CDR2 is YFSETQ in the germline V gene. With 0 bases clipped from V and 5 bases from J, the junction kept 5 bases outside the gene matches. The CDR3 has 16 residues. Comment on this clone: Its cognate antigen is unknown.

Sequencing used naive CD4+ T cells from blood. The V call is TRBV5-1, the J call TRBJ1-6; TRBD1 matches at 7 bases. The TCR was taken from a young man with type 1 diabetes. The CDR3 bases are TGCGCCAGCAGCTTGGAGACGGGACAGCATAATTCACCCCTCCACTTT. Encoded protein: CASSLETGQHNSPLHF.